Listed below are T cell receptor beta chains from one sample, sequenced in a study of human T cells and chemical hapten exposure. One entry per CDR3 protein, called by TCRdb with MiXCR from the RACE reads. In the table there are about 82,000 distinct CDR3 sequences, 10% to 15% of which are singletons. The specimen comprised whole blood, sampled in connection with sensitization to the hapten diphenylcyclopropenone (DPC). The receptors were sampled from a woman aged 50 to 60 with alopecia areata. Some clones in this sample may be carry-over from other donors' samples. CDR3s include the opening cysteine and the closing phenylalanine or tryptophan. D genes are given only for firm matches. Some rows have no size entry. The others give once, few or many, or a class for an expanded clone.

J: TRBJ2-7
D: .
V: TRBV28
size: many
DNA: TGTGCCAGCAGTTTAACCCGCGAGCAGTACTTC
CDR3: CASSLTREQYF

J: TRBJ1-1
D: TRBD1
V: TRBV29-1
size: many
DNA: TGCAGCGTTGGGGGACAGGAGAACACTGAAGCTTTCTTT
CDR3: CSVGGQENTEAFF

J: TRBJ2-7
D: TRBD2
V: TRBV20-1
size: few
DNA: TGCAGTGCTCAGACTAGCGGGAACTCCTACGAGCAGTACTTC
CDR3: CSAQTSGNSYEQYF

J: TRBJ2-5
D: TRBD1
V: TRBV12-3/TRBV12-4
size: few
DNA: TGTGCCAGCAGTGGCGCCGGGACAGGAGAAGAGACCCAGTACTTC
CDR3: CASSGAGTGEETQYF

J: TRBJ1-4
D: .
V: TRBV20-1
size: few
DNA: TGCAGTGCCAGTTCCTACAGGGAAACTAATGAAAAACTGTTTTTT
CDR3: CSASSYRETNEKLFF

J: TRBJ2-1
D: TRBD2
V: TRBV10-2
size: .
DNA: TGCGCCAGCACCGGGGGGGGAGGTGAGCAGTTCTTC
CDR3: CASTGGGGEQFF

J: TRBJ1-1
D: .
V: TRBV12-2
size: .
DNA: TGTGCAAGTCGCTTAGTCAACAGCATGAACACTGAAGCTTTCTTT
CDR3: CASRLVNSMNTEAFF

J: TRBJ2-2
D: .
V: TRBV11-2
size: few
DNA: TGTGCCAGCAGCTCAGGGACGGCTACGAACACCGGGGAGCTGTTTTTT
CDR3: CASSSGTATNTGELFF

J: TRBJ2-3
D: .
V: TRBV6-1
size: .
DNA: TGTGCCAGCAGTGACTTGCGCACAGATACGCAGTATTTT
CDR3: CASSDLRTDTQYF

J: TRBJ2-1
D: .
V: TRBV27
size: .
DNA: TGTGCCAGCACGTTCGAGCTAGGGAATGAGCAGTTCTTC
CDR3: CASTFELGNEQFF

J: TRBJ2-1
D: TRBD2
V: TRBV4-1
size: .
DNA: TGCGCCAGCAGCCCTCTACTAGCGGCAAGCTCCTACAATGAGCAGTTCTTC
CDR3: CASSPLLAASSYNEQFF

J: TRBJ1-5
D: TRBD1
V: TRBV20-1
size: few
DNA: TGCAGTGCCACCACAGGGGCCCCAGGTCAGCCCCAGCATTTT
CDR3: CSATTGAPGQPQHF

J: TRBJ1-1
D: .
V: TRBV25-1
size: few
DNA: TGTGCCAGCAGTGCCCAGACAGGAGTTACTGAAGCTTTCTTT
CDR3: CASSAQTGVTEAFF

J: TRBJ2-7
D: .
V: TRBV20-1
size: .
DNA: TGCAGTGCTTCCTGGGATGCGTCCTACGAGCAGTACTTC
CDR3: CSASWDASYEQYF

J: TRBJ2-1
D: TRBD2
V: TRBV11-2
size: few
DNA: TGTGCCAGCACCCCTAGCGGGAGGGCCACTGAGCAGTTCTTC
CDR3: CASTPSGRATEQFF

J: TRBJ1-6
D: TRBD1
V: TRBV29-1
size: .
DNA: TGCAGCGTTGGGGAGACAGGGGATAATTCACCCCTCCACTTT
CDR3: CSVGETGDNSPLHF

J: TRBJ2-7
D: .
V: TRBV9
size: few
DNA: TGTGCCAGCACCCCTACTATGACTCCCTACGAGCAGTACTTC
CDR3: CASTPTMTPYEQYF

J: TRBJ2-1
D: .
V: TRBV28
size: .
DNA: TGTGCCAGCAGTTTATCGGGAGAAGATGAGCAGTTCTTC
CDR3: CASSLSGEDEQFF

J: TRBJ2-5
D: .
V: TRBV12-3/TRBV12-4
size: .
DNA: TGTGCCAGCAGTTGGGGCCAGGGCGAGACCCAGTACTTC
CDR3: CASSWGQGETQYF

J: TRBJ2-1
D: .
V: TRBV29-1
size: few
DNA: TGCAGCGCTGGACATACTAGGGTCGAGCAGTTCTTC
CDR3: CSAGHTRVEQFF

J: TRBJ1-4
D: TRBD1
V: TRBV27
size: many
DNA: TGTGCCAGCAAACAGGAGGGGGCAGGTGAAAAACTGTTTTTT
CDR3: CASKQEGAGEKLFF

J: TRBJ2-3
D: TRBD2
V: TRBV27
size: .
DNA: TGTGCCAGCAGTTTTCAACGACTAGCGGGAGTGACAGATACGCAGTATTTT
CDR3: CASSFQRLAGVTDTQYF

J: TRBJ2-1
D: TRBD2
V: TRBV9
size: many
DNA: TGTGCCAGCAGCGTGGGCGGGGGTTACAATGAGCAGTTCTTC
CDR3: CASSVGGGYNEQFF

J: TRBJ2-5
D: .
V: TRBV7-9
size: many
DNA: TGTGCCAGCATTAGATTAAGAGAGACCCAGTACTTC
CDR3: CASIRLRETQYF

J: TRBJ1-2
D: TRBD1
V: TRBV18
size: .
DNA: TGTGCCAGCTCACCTACAGGGGACGAGCGTGGCACCTTC
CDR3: CASSPTGDERGTF

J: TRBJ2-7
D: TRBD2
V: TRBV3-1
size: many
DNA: TGTGCCAGCAGCCCGGGACTAGCGGGAGTTGTTTACGAGCAGTACTTC
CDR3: CASSPGLAGVVYEQYF

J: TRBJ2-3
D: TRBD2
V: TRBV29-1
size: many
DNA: TGCAGCGGACTGGGACTAGCGGGAGCTGATACGCAGTATTTT
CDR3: CSGLGLAGADTQYF

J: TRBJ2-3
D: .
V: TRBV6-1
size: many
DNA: TGTGCCAGCGTTAGGTTAGCGTCCCAAGCAGATACGCAGTATTTT
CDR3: CASVRLASQADTQYF

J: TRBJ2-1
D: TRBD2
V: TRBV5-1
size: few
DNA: TGCGCCAGCAGCCCGAACGGCCTAGCGGGAGGTTACTACAATGAGCAGTTCTTC
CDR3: CASSPNGLAGGYYNEQFF

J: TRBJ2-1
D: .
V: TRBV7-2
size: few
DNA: TGTGCCAGCAGCTTAGACGGGACCTACAATGAGCAGTTCTTC
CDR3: CASSLDGTYNEQFF

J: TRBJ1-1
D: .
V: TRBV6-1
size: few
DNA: TGTGCCAGCAGTGAACGAGACGCGAACACTGAAGCTTTCTTT
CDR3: CASSERDANTEAFF

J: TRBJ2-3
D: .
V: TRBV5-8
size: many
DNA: TGTGCCAGCAGCCCGGGCAGCGTCCCTACAGATACGCAGTATTTT
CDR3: CASSPGSVPTDTQYF

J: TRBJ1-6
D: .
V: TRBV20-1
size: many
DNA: TGCAGTGCTAAACGTCCTGGGGATAATTCACCCCTCCACTTT
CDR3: CSAKRPGDNSPLHF

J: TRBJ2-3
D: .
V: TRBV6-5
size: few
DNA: TGTGCCAGCAGCCCAAGCGGGACATTCACAGATACGCAGTATTTT
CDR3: CASSPSGTFTDTQYF

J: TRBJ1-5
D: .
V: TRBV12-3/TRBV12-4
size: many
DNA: TGTGCCAGCAGTTTAGAGTGGGCAGCCAGTCAGCCCCAGCATTTT
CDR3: CASSLEWAASQPQHF

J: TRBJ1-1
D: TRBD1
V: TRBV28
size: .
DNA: TGTGCCAGCAGTCCTCGACCCAGGGGGCCTGGTGAAGCTTTCTTT
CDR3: CASSPRPRGPGEAFF

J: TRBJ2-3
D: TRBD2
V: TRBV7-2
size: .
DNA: TGTGCCAGCAGCTTGAGCGGGATGAGCGCAGATACGCAGTATTTT
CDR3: CASSLSGMSADTQYF

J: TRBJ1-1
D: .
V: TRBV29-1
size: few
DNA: TGCAGCGCCGTCGAGGGGTCGGGGGCTGAAGCTTTCTTT
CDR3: CSAVEGSGAEAFF

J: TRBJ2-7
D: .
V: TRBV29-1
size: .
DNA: TGCAGCGCCATATACGAGCAGTACTTC
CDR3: CSAIYEQYF

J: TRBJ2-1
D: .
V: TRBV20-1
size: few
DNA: TGCAGTGCTGCTGAGCCTTTCTCCTACAATGAGCAGTTCTTC
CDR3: CSAAEPFSYNEQFF

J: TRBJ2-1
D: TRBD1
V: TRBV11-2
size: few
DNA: TGTGCCAGCAGCTTCGGGCAGGGGGTATATGAGCAGTTCTTC
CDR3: CASSFGQGVYEQFF

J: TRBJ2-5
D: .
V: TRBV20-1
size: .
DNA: TGCAGTGCTAGAGATCTGACGTACCAAGAGACCCAGTACTTC
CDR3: CSARDLTYQETQYF

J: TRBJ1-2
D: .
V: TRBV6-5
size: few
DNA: TGTGCCAGCAGTTACTCGAAGTGGGAGGCAAAGAATGGCTACACCTTC
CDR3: CASSYSKWEAKNGYTF

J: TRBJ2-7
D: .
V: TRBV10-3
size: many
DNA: TGTGCCATCAGTGAGTACCGGGAGAGGTACGAGCAGTACTTC
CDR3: CAISEYRERYEQYF

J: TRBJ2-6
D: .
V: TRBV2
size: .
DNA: TGTGCCAGCAAGGGGGACGGGGCCAACGTCCTGACTTTC
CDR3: CASKGDGANVLTF

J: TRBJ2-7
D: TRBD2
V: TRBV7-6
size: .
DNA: TGTGCCAGCAGTTCCCGGACTAGCGGAAACTACGAGCAGTACTTC
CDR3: CASSSRTSGNYEQYF

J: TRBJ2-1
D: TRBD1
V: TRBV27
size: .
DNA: TGTGCCAGCAGTTTTTCGGTCATTACAGGGGAGTACAATGAGCAGTTCTTC
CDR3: CASSFSVITGEYNEQFF

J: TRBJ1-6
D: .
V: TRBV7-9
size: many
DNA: TGTGCCAGCAGCTTTACAAGAGGGAGGAAAGATTCACCCCTCCACTTT
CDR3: CASSFTRGRKDSPLHF

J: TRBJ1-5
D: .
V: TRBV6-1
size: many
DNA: TGTGCCAGCAGTGGGGGGACTGACGGCAATCAGCCCCAGCATTTT
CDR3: CASSGGTDGNQPQHF

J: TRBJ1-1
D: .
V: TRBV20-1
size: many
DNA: TGCAGTGCGTCGGGCTGGGTCTTTGGTGAAGCTTTCTTT
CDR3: CSASGWVFGEAFF

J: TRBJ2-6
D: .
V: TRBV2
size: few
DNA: TGTGCCAGCAGTGTGGCCCGCTCTGGGGCCAACGTCCTGACTTTC
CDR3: CASSVARSGANVLTF

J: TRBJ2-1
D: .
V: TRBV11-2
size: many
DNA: TGTGCCAGCAGCTATCGGGACTCCAACAATGAGCAGTTCTTC
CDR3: CASSYRDSNNEQFF